This T cell receptor (beta chain) was recovered during a study of blood T cell repertoires in COVID-19. Overall study: Italy, Spain and the United States were the sources of the convalescent and acute COVID-19 samples. The cDNA or gDNA used as material had been derived from T cells, B-cell-depleted T cells, or PBMCs.

Repertoires were generated with immunoSEQ multiplex PCR, while TCRdb's copy carries only in-frame clones and drops some. This table holds 120,000 to 150,000 clones, around 85% found once. The sequenced material came from peripheral blood. This clonotype was sampled from a woman aged 55 to 70 with COVID-19, enrolled during active disease.

CDR3 region: CASSVALSGQETQYF. In nucleotides, the CDR3 is TGTGCCAGCAGCGTAGCTCTGTCAGGCCAAGAGACCCAGTACTTC. The chain employs TRBV9 and TRBJ2-5, with D unresolved. The CDR3 covers 15 residues. V was trimmed by 0 bases and J by 1 base, leaving 10 bases between them. Per germline, CDR1 SGDLS and CDR2 YYNGEE.